These T cell receptor beta chains were read from a single sample in a study of shared clonotypes between healthy human individuals. Sequencing used immunoSEQ multiplex PCR; TCRdb keeps in-frame clones, though not all of them. The table shows 2,500,000 or so clones, with approximately 94% occurring only once. The material sequenced was naive CD4+ T cells sorted from blood. The receptors shown here come from a young man in good health. Each CDR3 is given with its conserved first and last residue. The order of the fields is J gene, CDR3 length, V gene, CDR3 protein.

>TRBJ2-2|16|TRBV10-3
CAITHGATHRAGELFF
>TRBJ1-4|12|TRBV28
CASSPRREKLFF
>TRBJ2-7|13|TRBV10-1
CAPLPSSSYEQYF
>TRBJ2-5|14|TRBV10-3
CAISWAGTGETQYF
>TRBJ1-5|14|TRBV6-5
CASSYSGSNQPQHF
>TRBJ1-4|15|TRBV13
CASSSQGGGVGKLFF
>TRBJ2-7|14|TRBV5-4
CASSRTSGTYEQYF
>TRBJ2-2|15|TRBV7-2
CASSTRQGATGELFF
>TRBJ2-5|16|TRBV6-1
CASSEMARVIQETQYF
>TRBJ1-2|12|TRBV19
CASSMANYGYTF
>TRBJ1-2|13|TRBV5-1
CASSLEGFWGYTF
>TRBJ1-5|14|TRBV6-1
CASSEIGGNQPQHF